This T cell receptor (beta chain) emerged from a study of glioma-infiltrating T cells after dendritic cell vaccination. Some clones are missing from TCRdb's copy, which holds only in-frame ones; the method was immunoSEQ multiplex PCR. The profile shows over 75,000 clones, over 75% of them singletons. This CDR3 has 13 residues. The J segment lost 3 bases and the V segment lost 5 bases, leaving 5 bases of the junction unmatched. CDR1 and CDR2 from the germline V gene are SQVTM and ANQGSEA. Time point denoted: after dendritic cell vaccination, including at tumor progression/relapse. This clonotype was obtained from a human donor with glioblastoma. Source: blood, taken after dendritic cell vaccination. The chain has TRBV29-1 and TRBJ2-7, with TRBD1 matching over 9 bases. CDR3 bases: TGCAGCGTTCCGGGACAGGGCGTCTACGAGCAGTACTTC. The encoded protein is CSVPGQGVYEQYF.